Listed below are T cell receptor beta chains from one sample, sequenced in a study of control samples from healthy donors and cancer patients. Sequenced by immunoSEQ multiplex PCR; TCRdb stores in-frame clones only, minus some. The sample consists of around 80,000 clones, 89% of them appearing once. Sequencing used blood. Receptors were obtained from a middle-aged man in good health. The CDR3 runs from the conserved cysteine through the conserved F or W.

v_call	j_call	cdr3_aa
TRBV5-5	TRBJ1-3	CASSLEADGNTIYF
TRBV5-1	TRBJ1-2	CASKLTGADGYTF
TRBV6-5	TRBJ1-2	CASSPGQGGYGYTF
TRBV29-1	TRBJ2-2	CSVEDVGANTGELFF
TRBV27	TRBJ2-7	CASSLSTGHSSYEQYF
TRBV5-1	TRBJ1-1	CASSLLESTEAFF
TRBV29-1	TRBJ2-5	CSVDPRGQETQYF
TRBV5-1	TRBJ2-7	CASSLGVGGWDRGNEQYF
TRBV7-6	TRBJ2-3	CASSLRGGTTDTQYF
TRBV29-1	TRBJ1-4	CSVVQDNEKLFF
TRBV18	TRBJ2-3	CASSPGGLPRLTDTQYF
TRBV6-5	TRBJ2-5	CASRSGLALETQYF
TRBV30	TRBJ2-5	CAWTPGAFRETQYF
TRBV6-5	TRBJ1-1	CASSYGAGKAFF
TRBV5-1	TRBJ2-5	CASSLLGDGTGQETQYF
TRBV6-6	TRBJ1-1	CASFRTNTEAFF
TRBV2	TRBJ1-1	CASTKVGRTEAFF
TRBV12-3/TRBV12-4	TRBJ1-4	CASSLRGSEKLFF
TRBV6-5	TRBJ2-7	CASSPTWGFVHEQYF
TRBV19	TRBJ2-7	CASSILLMSHEQYF
TRBV7-2	TRBJ2-2	CASSFFRYRMFF
TRBV3-1/TRBV3-2	TRBJ1-2	CASSQGPGARNYGYTF
TRBV3-1/TRBV3-2	TRBJ2-1	CASSPTTGRDEQFF
TRBV19	TRBJ1-2	CASSIETGVYGYTF
TRBV5-1	TRBJ2-7	CASSLNQGTTYEQYF
TRBV7-8	TRBJ1-5	CASRAGSNQPQHF
TRBV27	TRBJ2-5	CASSFRSGRQQETQYF
TRBV2	TRBJ2-5	CASSGLAYVGSQETQYF
TRBV5-6	TRBJ2-5	CASRTGTETQYF
TRBV28	TRBJ1-2	CASLEEGRSGYTF
TRBV2	TRBJ1-1	CASSENRFNTEAFF
TRBV19	TRBJ2-1	CASSRGQGYNEQFF
TRBV29-1	TRBJ1-1	CSLGSGAGTEAFF